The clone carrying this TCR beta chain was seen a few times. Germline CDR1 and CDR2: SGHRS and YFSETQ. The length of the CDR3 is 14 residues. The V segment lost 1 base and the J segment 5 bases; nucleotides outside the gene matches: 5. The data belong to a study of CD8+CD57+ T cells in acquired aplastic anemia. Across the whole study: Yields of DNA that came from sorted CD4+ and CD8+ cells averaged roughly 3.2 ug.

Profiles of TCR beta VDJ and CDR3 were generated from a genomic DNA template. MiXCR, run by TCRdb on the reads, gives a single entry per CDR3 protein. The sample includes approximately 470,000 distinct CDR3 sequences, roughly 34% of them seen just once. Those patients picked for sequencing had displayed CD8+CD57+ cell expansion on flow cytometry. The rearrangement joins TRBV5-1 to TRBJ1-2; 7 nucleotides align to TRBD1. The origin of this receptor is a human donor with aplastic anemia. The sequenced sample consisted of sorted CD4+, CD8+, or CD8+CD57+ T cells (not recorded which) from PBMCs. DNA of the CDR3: TGCGCCAGCAGCTTGAATCAGGGGGGGTATGGCTACACCTTC. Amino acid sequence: CASSLNQGGYGYTF.